These T cell receptor beta chains were read from a single sample in a study of T cell responses to AZD1222 COVID-19 vaccine. Here immunoSEQ multiplex PCR was the method, and the copy in TCRdb shows in-frame clones only, minus some. Among 75,000 to 100,000 clones listed, around 87% were seen once. The material sequenced was peripheral blood, taken on day 0 of AZD1222 vaccination. The receptors shown here come from an adult in good health. Each CDR3 is given with its conserved first and last residue. The order of the fields is D gene, V gene, J gene, clone size, CDR3 protein, CDR3 DNA. The D gene is left open where the match is weak. Size values are once, few and many counts, or a class for expanded clones, and some rows have none.

-	TRBV7-6	TRBJ2-5	-	CASSSSGETQYF	TGTGCCAGCAGCTCAAGTGGGGAGACCCAGTACTTC
-	TRBV18	TRBJ2-3	-	CASSPFRGRPDTQYF	TGTGCCAGCTCACCTTTCAGGGGTAGACCAGATACGCAGTATTTT
-	TRBV9	TRBJ2-2	-	CASNIGGLLTGELFF	TGTGCCAGTAATATTGGGGGGCTCCTTACCGGGGAGCTGTTTTTT
-	TRBV3-1/TRBV3-2	TRBJ1-4	-	CASRPGGIEKLFF	TGTGCCAGCAGGCCGGGGGGGATTGAAAAACTGTTTTTT
TRBD1	TRBV9	TRBJ2-5	-	CASSVTGEETQYF	TGTGCCAGCAGCGTGACAGGGGAAGAGACCCAGTACTTC
-	TRBV19	TRBJ2-7	-	CASSTPQGTSYEQYF	TGTGCCAGTAGTACCCCACAGGGTACCTCCTACGAGCAGTACTTC
-	TRBV5-1	TRBJ2-1	-	CASSLQGPDNEQFF	TGCGCCAGCAGCTTGCAGGGGCCGGACAATGAGCAGTTCTTC
-	TRBV5-1	TRBJ2-7	-	CASSLIAGQGYHEQYF	TGCGCCAGCAGCTTAATAGCGGGACAGGGTTATCACGAGCAGTACTTC
-	TRBV7-6	TRBJ1-5	-	CASSLAASQDLSNQPQHF	TGTGCCAGCAGCTTAGCGGCGAGTCAGGATCTTAGCAATCAGCCCCAGCATTTT
-	TRBV3-1/TRBV3-2	TRBJ1-6	-	CASSQGGGSSPLHF	TGTGCCAGCAGCCAAGGGGGAGGGTCATCACCCCTCCACTTT
TRBD1	TRBV4-1	TRBJ2-7	once	CASSTPRAGGGYEQYF	TGCGCCAGCAGCACGCCGAGGGCAGGGGGCGGGTACGAGCAGTACTTC
-	TRBV19	TRBJ2-1	-	CASSPWTQYNEQFF	TGTGCCAGTAGTCCCTGGACTCAGTACAATGAGCAGTTCTTC
TRBD1	TRBV19	TRBJ1-4	-	CASSTPRGEPNEKLFF	TGTGCCAGTAGTACCCCCAGGGGGGAGCCTAATGAAAAACTGTTTTTT
TRBD2	TRBV12-3/TRBV12-4	TRBJ2-5	once	CASNSGNQETQYF	TGTGCCAGCAATAGCGGGAACCAAGAGACCCAGTACTTC
-	TRBV6-5	TRBJ2-7	-	CASRRGDLESHEQYF	TGTGCCAGCCGGAGGGGGGACCTGGAGAGCCACGAGCAGTACTTC
-	TRBV28	TRBJ2-7	-	CASSSEPRDYEQYF	TGTGCCAGCAGTTCGGAACCCCGTGACTACGAGCAGTACTTC
-	TRBV19	TRBJ1-2	-	CASSRADTYGYTF	TGTGCCAGTAGTCGGGCAGATACCTATGGCTACACCTTC
TRBD1	TRBV18	TRBJ2-7	-	CASSPGQSSYEQYF	TGTGCCAGCTCACCGGGACAGAGCTCCTACGAGCAGTACTTC
-	TRBV18	TRBJ2-3	once	CASSPLPSSSPGITQYF	TGTGCCAGCTCACCCCTCCCGTCGTCGAGCCCAGGTATAACGCAGTATTTT
-	TRBV6-4	TRBJ1-1	-	CASRDSSWNTEAFF	TGTGCCAGCAGGGACAGTAGCTGGAACACTGAAGCTTTCTTT
-	TRBV7-3	TRBJ1-1	once	CASSLNGGSTEAFF	TGTGCCAGCAGCTTAAACGGGGGGAGCACTGAAGCTTTCTTT
-	TRBV19	TRBJ1-4	once	CASSRRGGYEKLFF	TGTGCCAGTAGTAGGCGAGGAGGGTATGAAAAACTGTTTTTT